The 4 T cell receptor beta chains listed next were all sequenced from one sample in a study of beta chain features in type 1 diabetes. The entirety of the isolated RNA underwent reverse transcription, so expressed TCRB transcripts were sequenced. Sequenced by immunoSEQ multiplex PCR; TCRdb stores in-frame clones only, minus some. The sample lists about 140,000 clones; about a tenth were seen once. Sequencing was done on a sample of central memory CD4+ T cells from blood. The receptors shown here come from a woman aged 35 to 49 in good health.

CDR3 residues: CASSLLQGAGETQYF. The CDR3 nucleotides are TGTGCCAGCAGTTTACTACAGGGGGCTGGGGAGACCCAGTACTTC. This chain links TRBV28 with TRBJ2-5, with 9 bases aligning to TRBD1. CDR1 MDHEN and CDR2 SYDVKM come from the germline V gene. The CDR3 length is 15 residues. The V segment lost 2 bases and the J segment 5 bases; nucleotides outside the gene matches: 6. The full variable domain, with the rest looked up from reference TRBV28 and TRBJ2-5, is DVKVTQSSRYLVKRTGEKVFLECVQDMDHENMFWYRQDPGLGLRLIYFSYDVKMKEKGDIPEGYSVSREKKERFSLILESASTNQTSMYLCASSLLQGAGETQYFGPGTRLLVL.

This clone was seen more than once but under ten times. The V call is TRBV7-9, the J call TRBJ1-2; weak D call: TRBD1 (6 bases). This CDR3 is 12 amino acids long. Germline-derived CDR1 and CDR2 are SEHNR and FQNEAQ (reference sequence). The V and J ends lost 8 bases and 5 bases respectively, with 12 bases between them. The CDR3 DNA sequence: TGTGCCAGCGTGGGGGCCTGGTATGGCTACACCTTC. Its translation is CASVGAWYGYTF.

This clone was seen a handful of times. The J gene is TRBJ1-4, the V gene TRBV5-1; D gene unclear. The CDR3 is made up of 13 amino acids. CDR1 is SGHRS and CDR2 is YFSETQ in the germline V gene. Trimming removed 3 bases from V and 9 bases from J, with 12 bases in between. CDR3 bases: TGCGCCAGCAGCTCACCCTTAGAGCAAAAACTGTTTTTT. This gives the protein CASSSPLEQKLFF.

In this sample, this clone turned up a few times. The V call is TRBV7-9, the J call TRBJ1-1, with D unresolved. There are 14 residues in the CDR3. Germline V gene sequence: CDR1 SEHNR, CDR2 FQNEAQ (reference sequence). V was trimmed by 2 bases and J by 1 base, leaving 8 bases between them. The CDR3 bases are TGTGCCAGCAGCTTACTCAGACAGAACACTGAAGCTTTCTTT. Translating gives CASSLLRQNTEAFF.